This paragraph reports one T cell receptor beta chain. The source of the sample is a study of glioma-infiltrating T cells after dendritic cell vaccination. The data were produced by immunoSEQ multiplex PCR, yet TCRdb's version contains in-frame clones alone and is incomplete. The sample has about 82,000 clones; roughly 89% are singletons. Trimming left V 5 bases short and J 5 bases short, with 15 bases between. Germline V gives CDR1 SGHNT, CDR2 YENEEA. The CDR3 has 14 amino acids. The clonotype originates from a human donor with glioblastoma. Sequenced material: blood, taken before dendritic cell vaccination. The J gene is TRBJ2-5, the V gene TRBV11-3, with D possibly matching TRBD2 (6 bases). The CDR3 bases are TGTGCCAGCAGCAGGGGTAGCGGTGGGGAGACCCAGTACTTC. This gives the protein CASSRGSGGETQYF.